The T cell receptor beta chain described here comes from a study of cytomegalovirus exposure and HLA in healthy donors. Study findings and constraints: Testing in vitro showed a few CMV-associated chains specific for CMV antigens. In a later analysis, TCR beta V- and J-gene trimming showed a link to a missense DCLRE1C variant. Previously analyzed data showed that most TCR beta V segments were productive at a frequency of about 87% or about 30%.

The PCR made use of 60 Vbeta and 13 Jbeta primers. The method was immunoSEQ multiplex PCR; TCRdb's version includes in-frame clones alone and lacks a portion of them. Among 84,000 or so clones listed, less than 75% were seen once. V shed 10 bases and J shed 0 bases, with 7 bases lying between them. CDR1 is SNHLY and CDR2 is FYNNEI in the germline V gene. This CDR3 is 13 amino acids long. On this clone: Its antigen is not identified.

The material sequenced was PBMCs. The V gene is TRBV2, the J gene TRBJ2-6; D gene unclear. The TCR comes from a woman in her 30s in good health and CMV-seropositive. In nucleotides, the CDR3 is TGTGCCAAACGGTACTCTGGGGCCAACGTCCTGACTTTC. Amino acid sequence: CAKRYSGANVLTF.